This T cell receptor beta chain emerged from a study of blood T cell repertoires in COVID-19. The table came from immunoSEQ multiplex PCR; TCRdb's copy has only in-frame clones and leaves some out. Of under 350,000 clones listed, 85% to 90% are singletons. CDR3 length equals 15 residues. Germline V lookup: CDR1 KGHSH, CDR2 LQKENI. The germline V and J ends were trimmed by 8 bases and 1 base, with 17 bases remaining between them. The gene calls are TRBV18 and TRBJ1-1; D call uncertain. The sequenced sample was peripheral blood. This TCR was recovered from a man in his 70s with acute or convalescent COVID-19. The CDR3 loop reads CASRGRGLGNTEAFF. The CDR3 DNA follows: TGTGCCAGCCGAGGGCGGGGATTGGGGAACACTGAAGCTTTCTTT.